The 31 T cell receptor beta chains below come from one sample, sequenced in a study of Graves' ophthalmopathy and Graves' hyperthyroidism. RNA transcripts were the source from which TCR beta CDR3 regions were amplified. RT-PCR in the first round used HTBI primers; a second-round multiplex PCR followed. TCRdb re-analysed the multiplex PCR reads in MiXCR, keeping a single row per CDR3 protein. In the table there are hundreds of thousands of distinct CDR3 sequences, about 20% of which are singletons. The sample was peripheral blood. The source of these receptors is a woman between 18 and 29 years old with stable Graves' hyperthyroidism. Some clones in this sample may be carry-over from other donors' samples.

There are a few counts of this clonotype. The chain joins TRBV6-5 to TRBJ1-1; possibly TRBD1 for D (6 bases). The CDR3 loop spans 14 amino acids. Trimming removed 2 bases from V and 4 bases from J, with 11 bases in between. CDR1 MNHEY and CDR2 SVGAGI come from the germline V gene. The CDR3 DNA sequence: TGTGCCAGCAGTTACGGGGGGCGGGTCACTGAAGCTTTCTTT. Translation gives CASSYGGRVTEAFF.

This clonotype appeared a few times. V and J are TRBV6-5 and TRBJ1-2, with D unclear. Trimming left V 0 bases short and J 3 bases short, with 8 bases between. The CDR3 runs 14 residues. Germline values: CDR1 MNHEY, CDR2 SVGAGI. CDR3 sequence (DNA): TGTGCCAGCAGTTACTCGGTGGAGGACTATGGCTACACCTTC. It specifies CASSYSVEDYGYTF.

This clonotype appeared once. The junction differs from germline at one of its ends, possibly a read error. The CDR3 coding sequence is TGTGCCAGCAGTGAATTCGGTGTCGTTATATACACTATATATTTT. Its translation is CASSEFGVVIYTIYF. The J gene is TRBJ1-3, the V gene TRBV6-1, with D hard to call. Looked up from germline, CDR1 is MNHNS and CDR2 is SASEGT. The CDR3 extends over 15 amino acids.

This clonotype occurred many times. An end of the junction does not agree with germline; a read error may underlie this. V and J are TRBV7-2 and TRBJ2-2; TRBD2 aligns across 10 bases. The CDR3 loop spans 15 amino acids. Germline values: CDR1 SGHTA, CDR2 FQGNSA. In nucleotides, the CDR3 is TGTGCCAGCAGCATAGCGGGAGGGAACACCGGGGAGCTGTTTTTT. Amino acids: CASSIAGGNTGELFF.

This clonotype came up many times. The gene calls are TRBV7-2 and TRBJ1-5; tentatively, D is TRBD1 (5 bases). This CDR3 comprises 15 residues. Trimming removed 2 bases from V and 0 bases from J, with 8 bases in between. From germline, CDR1 is SGHTA and CDR2 FQGNSA. Here the CDR3 reads CASSLWDDSNQPQHF. The CDR3 bases are TGTGCCAGCAGCTTATGGGACGATAGCAATCAGCCCCAGCATTTT.

This clonotype was recorded many times. The chain employs TRBV6-5 and TRBJ1-1; D unresolved. V gave up 2 bases and J gave up 5 bases, with 15 bases separating them. In germline, CDR1 is MNHEY, CDR2 SVGAGI. The CDR3 is made up of 15 amino acids. The CDR3 loop reads CASSYGGIIWTEAFF. CDR3 coding DNA: TGTGCCAGCAGTTACGGTGGGATCATATGGACTGAAGCTTTCTTT.

The chain couples TRBV12-3 or TRBV12-4 to TRBJ2-7, with 8 bases fitting TRBD2. The CDR3 spans 14 residues. The V and J ends lost 10 bases and 5 bases, in that order; junction bases with no gene match: 13. In nucleotides, the CDR3 is TGTGCCACCCTAGGAGGGGCGGGAGGACACGAGCAGTACTTC. Its translation is CATLGGAGGHEQYF.

The chain recombines TRBV12-3 or TRBV12-4 with TRBJ1-2, with 7 bases lining up with TRBD1. The CDR3 extends over 15 amino acids. J was trimmed by 3 bases and V by 2 bases; bases with no gene match: 6. The CDR3 is CASSLRARGDYGYTF. As DNA, the CDR3 is TGTGCCAGCAGTTTAAGGGCCAGGGGGGACTATGGCTACACCTTC.

The chain uses TRBV28 and TRBJ1-5; 7 bases agree with TRBD1. Germline V gene data show CDR1 as MDHEN and CDR2 as SYDVKM. The CDR3 totals 17 residues. V gave up 3 bases and J gave up 4 bases; unmatched junction bases: 12. CDR3 nucleotide sequence: TGTGCCAGCAGTTTTGGGACAGCAACGGCTATTAATCAGCCCCAGCATTTT. It is translated as CASSFGTATAINQPQHF.

This clonotype was detected once. The gene calls are TRBV6-2 or TRBV6-3 and TRBJ2-3; D may be TRBD2 (5 bases). Germline CDR1 is MNHEY and CDR2 is SVGEGT. With 0 bases removed from V and 3 bases from J, the gap between germline ends came to 19 bases. CDR3 length equals 18 residues. The CDR3 DNA reads TGTGCCAGCAGTTACTCGACGGCCGGGCGGGTGTCGACAGATACGCAGTATTTT. Translated: CASSYSTAGRVSTDTQYF.

This clonotype has ten or more counts. The chain uses TRBV12-3 or TRBV12-4 and TRBJ2-7, with 7 bases that match TRBD1. The CDR3 runs to 15 residues. V lost 2 bases, J lost 5 bases, and 9 bases stayed unmatched. CDR3 sequence: CASSLYATGYHEQYF. CDR3 DNA sequence: TGTGCCAGCAGTTTATACGCGACAGGGTACCACGAGCAGTACTTC.

This clonotype came up many times. The chain employs TRBV29-1 and TRBJ2-5; D not certain. Trimming stripped 5 bases from V and 3 bases from J, with 13 bases between. Germline CDR1 and CDR2: SQVTM and ANQGSEA. The CDR3 loop spans 13 amino acids. The CDR3 spells CSVQKNQKETQYF. CDR3 bases: TGCAGCGTTCAGAAGAATCAAAAAGAGACCCAGTACTTC.

CDR3 coding DNA: TGTGCCAGCAGCCCTGTGTTGCAGGGGCAATCCTACGAGCAGTACTTC. Protein sequence: CASSPVLQGQSYEQYF. The chain is built from TRBV28 and TRBJ2-7; D perhaps matches TRBD1 (6 bases). Germline loops: CDR1 MDHEN, CDR2 SYDVKM. CDR3 length equals 16 residues. V was cut by 6 bases and J by 1 base, with 19 bases left in between.

There are many counts of this clonotype. V usage is TRBV28 and J usage is TRBJ1-5; D uncertain. This CDR3 region has 15 residues. Trimming took 6 bases from V and 2 from J, leaving 14 bases between them. Germline V gene lookup returns CDR1 MDHEN and CDR2 SYDVKM. As DNA, the CDR3 is TGTGCCAGCAGCCCCAATCACAGAGGCAATCAGCCCCAGCATTTT. The encoded protein is CASSPNHRGNQPQHF. Based on the CDR3 plus reference TRBV28 and TRBJ1-5, the full variable domain is DVKVTQSSRYLVKRTGEKVFLECVQDMDHENMFWYRQDPGLGLRLIYFSYDVKMKEKGDIPEGYSVSREKKERFSLILESASTNQTSMYLCASSPNHRGNQPQHFGDGTRLSIL.

This clonotype was detected many times. The chain couples TRBV12-3 or TRBV12-4 to TRBJ1-1; D is unclear. The ends were cut back, 5 bases at V and 2 bases at J, with 9 bases in the middle. The CDR3 is 13 amino acids. DNA of the CDR3: TGTGCCAGCAGTCCGATTAAAAACACTGAAGCTTTCTTT. Its translation is CASSPIKNTEAFF.

This clonotype was detected ten times or more. This rearrangement joins TRBV20-1 to TRBJ2-7; D is perhaps TRBD1 or TRBD2 (5 bases each). V shed 1 base and J shed 2 bases, with 12 bases lying between them. The germline V gene has CDR1 DFQATT and CDR2 SNEGSKA (reference sequence). The CDR3 consists of 14 residues. The CDR3 nucleotides read TGCAGTGCTAGAGGTGAGGGGATAACCTACGAGCAGTACTTC. This sequence encodes CSARGEGITYEQYF.

In its sample, this clonotype was seen a few times. The CDR3 DNA reads as TGTGCCAGCAGTTCTCTCAGGGATCCTTGGGCCAAAAACATTCAGTACTTC. It encodes CASSSLRDPWAKNIQYF. The rearrangement joins TRBV12-3 or TRBV12-4 to TRBJ2-4; perhaps TRBD1 as D (5 bases). The CDR3 has 17 residues. V was clipped by 4 bases and J by 1 base, with 17 bases between them.

This clonotype was seen repeatedly, ten times or more. This rearrangement joins TRBV6-1 to TRBJ1-2; TRBD1 is a possible D gene (5 bases). The germline CDR1 and CDR2 sequences are MNHNS and SASEGT. Trimming cost V 7 bases and J 5 bases, with 17 bases left between them. This CDR3 contains 14 residues. The CDR3 loop is CASTQDSLLYGYTF. CDR3 DNA sequence: TGTGCCAGCACCCAAGACAGCCTGCTTTATGGCTACACCTTC.

Notes on this clonotype: Mismatch with germline at one junction end may stem from a read error. The rearrangement links TRBV24-1 to TRBJ2-5, with D perhaps TRBD2 (6 bases). Germline CDR1 reads KGHDR; CDR2 reads SFDVKD. The length of the CDR3 is 15 residues. The CDR3 sequence is CAASGAGGVEETQYF. In DNA form, the CDR3 reads TGTGCCGCCAGTGGGGCCGGAGGGGTAGAGGAGACCCAGTACTTC.

This clonotype was detected many times. This chain links TRBV30 with TRBJ2-5; unclear D gene. This CDR3 spans 16 amino acids. V lost 1 base, J lost 0 bases, and 15 bases lay in between. The V gene's germline CDR1 is GTSNPN and CDR2 SVGIG (reference sequence). The DNA for the CDR3 is TGTGCCTGGAGTGCACTATACCACCGGTACCAAGAGACCCAGTACTTC. Translated: CAWSALYHRYQETQYF.

This clonotype came up many times. Its ends do not fully match the called genes, so a read error is possible. The genes are TRBV6-5 and TRBJ1-2, with D unresolved. The CDR3 runs to 15 residues. Per the germline V gene, CDR1 is MNHEY and CDR2 is SVGAGI. Written as DNA, the CDR3 is TGTGCCAGCAGTTACTCGCCTCGGGTAAACTATAGCTACACCTTC. As protein: CASSYSPRVNYSYTF.

This clonotype was detected many times. The rearrangement links TRBV20-1 to TRBJ1-5; D not certain. The CDR3 consists of 15 residues. Germline V gives CDR1 DFQATT, CDR2 SNEGSKA (reference sequence). V shed 3 bases and J shed 0 bases, with 12 bases lying between them. In DNA form, the CDR3 reads TGCAGTGCTAGCCGACTAGCAGATAGCAATCAGCCCCAGCATTTT. Residues: CSASRLADSNQPQHF.

This clonotype was detected a few times. The chain carries TRBV7-9 and TRBJ2-7; no clear D. Between the trimmed V and J ends, which lost 1 base and 6 bases, there was a span of 10 bases. Germline-derived CDR1 and CDR2 are SEHNR and FQNEAQ (reference sequence). CDR3 length: 13 residues. The CDR3 nucleotides are TGTGCCAGCAGCTTAGAACCCCTGACCGAGCAGTACTTC. As protein: CASSLEPLTEQYF.

This clonotype was detected ten times or more. The chain links TRBV18 to TRBJ1-1; a weak D match, TRBD1 (5 bases). In germline, CDR1 is KGHSH, CDR2 LQKENI. V gave up 3 bases and J gave up 6 bases, with 11 bases separating them. The CDR3 contains 13 residues. CDR3 residues: CASSPQQDAEAFF. The CDR3 nucleotides read TGTGCCAGCTCACCCCAACAGGATGCTGAAGCTTTCTTT.

This chain uses TRBV5-1 with TRBJ1-1; 9 nucleotides match TRBD1. Germline CDR1 reads SGHRS; CDR2 reads YFSETQ. The length of the CDR3 is 16 residues. V lost 0 bases and J lost 1; bases outside the gene matches: 4. Written as DNA, the CDR3 is TGCGCCAGCAGCTTGGGTGACAGGGGGTGGAACACTGAAGCTTTCTTT. This sequence encodes CASSLGDRGWNTEAFF.

CDR3 bases: TGTGCCAGCAGCTTACGACTAGCGGACGAGCAGTACTTC. Translation gives CASSLRLADEQYF. V is TRBV7-2 and J is TRBJ2-7, with 9 positions matching TRBD2. The V segment lost 2 bases and the J segment 5 bases; nucleotides outside the gene matches: 1. CDR1 is SGHTA and CDR2 is FQGNSA in the germline V gene. This CDR3 has 13 residues.

The V and J genes are TRBV7-2 and TRBJ1-6; TRBD1 might be the D (6 bases). Trimming removed 6 bases from V and 7 bases from J, with 22 bases in between. The CDR3 sequence is 17 residues long. Germline CDR1 SGHTA, CDR2 FQGNSA. The CDR3 is CASRKRGRGYGNSPLHF. CDR3 bases: TGTGCCAGCAGAAAACGGGGCAGGGGATACGGCAATTCACCCCTCCACTTT.

A remark on this clonotype: This may arise from a read error, as a much more abundant clone is one base away. The CDR3 end shows no conserved phenylalanine or tryptophan, and so a read error is likely. The V and J genes are TRBV28 and TRBJ2-7; 7 bases match TRBD1. Per germline, CDR1 MDHEN and CDR2 SYDVKM. V trimming: 3 bases; J trimming: 5 bases; junction bases outside the gene matches: 1. The CDR3 totals 12 residues. The CDR3 sequence: CASSLGQHEQYL. The CDR3 nucleotides are TGTGCCAGCAGTTTGGGACAGCACGAGCAGTACTTG.

This clonotype was counted only a few times. Compared with germline, one end of the junction differs, possibly owing to a read error. J is TRBJ1-1 and V is TRBV12-3 or TRBV12-4; no reliable D call. This CDR3 has 12 amino acids. CDR3 amino acids: CASSQRNTDAFF. In nucleotides, the CDR3 is TGTGCCAGCAGTCAGAGGAACACTGATGCTTTCTTT.

This clonotype occurred many times. This rearrangement joins TRBV3-1 to TRBJ2-7; the D gene is possibly TRBD1 (6 bases). Germline CDR1 and CDR2: LGHDT and YNNKEL (reference sequence). The CDR3 runs to 11 residues. Trimming shortened V by 1 base and J by 9 bases, and 7 bases separated the two germline ends. The CDR3 spells CASSQGRGQYF. The CDR3 DNA reads TGTGCCAGCAGCCAAGGCAGGGGGCAGTACTTC.

The chain has TRBV27 and TRBJ2-7; weak D call: TRBD2 (7 bases). V was cut by 4 bases and J by 6 bases, with 22 bases left in between. The CDR3 extends over 16 amino acids. Germline-derived CDR1 and CDR2 are MNHEY and SMNVEV (reference sequence). CDR3 in DNA: TGTGCCAGCAGTTCAGGCGGGGGACATCGAAGTTCCGAGCAGTACTTC. This encodes CASSSGGGHRSSEQYF.